A selection of T cell receptor beta chains follows, all from one sample in a study of blood T cell repertoires in COVID-19. Assay: immunoSEQ multiplex PCR; the TCRdb copy retains only in-frame clones and omits some. The sample carries about 200,000 clones, 80% recorded once. The sequenced material came from peripheral blood. These receptors all stem from a human donor in a cohort sampled during active COVID-19. The CDR3 runs from the conserved cysteine through the conserved F or W. The D gene is left open where the match is weak. A clone size is listed for some rows: how often the clone was seen (once, few, many), or a class if it is expanded.

V gene,J gene,clone size,D gene,CDR3 protein,CDR3 DNA
TRBV7-2,TRBJ2-1,-,TRBD2,CASTRLAEYNEQFF,TGTGCCAGCACCCGACTAGCGGAATACAATGAGCAGTTCTTC
TRBV28,TRBJ1-2,-,-,CASTLSGAGGYTF,TGTGCCAGCACCCTTTCAGGGGCAGGGGGCTACACCTTC
TRBV5-4,TRBJ2-5,-,TRBD2,CASSSPTSGGPEETQYF,TGTGCCAGCAGCTCGCCGACTAGCGGGGGGCCCGAAGAGACCCAGTACTTC
TRBV18,TRBJ2-1,-,-,CASSPLRVEQFF,TGTGCCAGCTCACCACTCAGGGTGGAGCAGTTCTTC
TRBV3-1/TRBV3-2,TRBJ2-1,-,TRBD2,CASSQGAGPGGEQFF,TGTGCCAGCAGCCAAGGGGCGGGGCCCGGGGGGGAGCAGTTCTTC
TRBV9,TRBJ2-3,-,TRBD2,CASSVVAGLTDTQYF,TGTGCCAGCAGCGTAGTAGCGGGCCTCACAGATACGCAGTATTTT
TRBV25-1,TRBJ2-7,-,-,CASSEYVSYEQYF,TGTGCCAGCAGTGAATACGTATCGTACGAGCAGTACTTC
TRBV19,TRBJ1-4,-,TRBD1,CASSIRTGDGTGEKLFF,TGTGCCAGTAGTATACGGACAGGGGACGGAACCGGTGAAAAACTGTTTTTT
TRBV19,TRBJ1-1,-,-,CASFMNTEAFF,TGTGCCAGTTTCATGAACACTGAAGCTTTCTTT
TRBV11-3,TRBJ2-3,-,-,CASSARFADTQYF,TGTGCCAGCAGCGCCAGATTCGCAGATACGCAGTATTTT
TRBV18,TRBJ2-7,-,-,CASSPIMSSYEQYF,TGTGCCAGCTCGCCGATTATGAGCTCCTACGAGCAGTACTTC
TRBV18,TRBJ2-7,-,TRBD1,CASSPGTGTHEQYF,TGTGCCAGCTCTCCCGGGACAGGGACCCACGAGCAGTACTTC
TRBV6-5,TRBJ2-7,once,-,CASSMDGSSYEQYF,TGTGCCAGCAGTATGGACGGGAGCTCCTACGAGCAGTACTTC
TRBV18,TRBJ1-1,-,-,CASSPGGRPSGNTEAFF,TGTGCCAGCTCACCCGGAGGGAGACCCTCAGGGAACACTGAAGCTTTCTTT
TRBV7-2,TRBJ1-1,-,-,CASSQVGGSTEAFF,TGTGCCAGCAGCCAAGTTGGGGGCAGCACTGAAGCTTTCTTT
TRBV10-3,TRBJ2-1,-,TRBD2,CAITGRERDNEQFF,TGTGCCATCACTGGGAGGGAAAGGGACAATGAGCAGTTCTTC
TRBV19,TRBJ2-1,-,TRBD2,CASSIGDRRLAKDYNEQFF,TGTGCCAGTAGTATAGGAGACAGGAGACTAGCGAAAGACTACAATGAGCAGTTCTTC
TRBV4-1,TRBJ2-3,few,-,CASSQGGTPDTQYF,TGCGCCAGCAGCCAAGGCGGGACTCCAGATACGCAGTATTTT
TRBV30,TRBJ2-3,-,TRBD1,CAWSVQGAPTDTQYF,TGTGCCTGGAGTGTCCAGGGGGCGCCCACAGATACGCAGTATTTT
TRBV11-1,TRBJ2-7,-,-,CASSLTVGETYEQYF,TGTGCCAGCAGCTTGACGGTGGGAGAGACCTACGAGCAGTACTTC
TRBV6-1,TRBJ2-5,-,-,CASSEGVERQTQYF,TGTGCCAGCAGTGAAGGGGTAGAGAGGCAGACCCAGTACTTC
TRBV28,TRBJ1-2,once,-,CAVPRGAMGGYTF,TGTGCCGTCCCCAGGGGCGCGATGGGTGGCTACACCTTC
TRBV28,TRBJ1-3,-,TRBD1,CASSLSQGGFSGNTIYF,TGTGCCAGCAGTTTGAGTCAGGGGGGCTTCTCTGGAAACACCATATATTTT
TRBV19,TRBJ1-3,-,TRBD1,CASTRGQGPSGNTIYF,TGTGCCAGCACGAGGGGACAGGGTCCCTCTGGAAACACCATATATTTT
TRBV18,TRBJ2-7,once,-,CASSPRGGEQYF,TGTGCCAGCTCACCACGAGGGGGCGAGCAGTACTTC
TRBV9,TRBJ1-2,-,TRBD1,CASSSYTGGAGYGYTF,TGTGCCAGCAGCTCATATACAGGGGGCGCTGGCTATGGCTACACCTTC
TRBV19,TRBJ1-2,-,-,CASSMRLYGYTF,TGTGCCAGTAGTATGCGCCTCTATGGCTACACCTTC
TRBV28,TRBJ2-7,-,-,CASSLLSSGPTYEQYF,TGTGCCAGCAGCCTCCTCTCCAGCGGACCTACCTACGAGCAGTACTTC
TRBV30,TRBJ1-2,few,-,CAWSRTLEDGYTF,TGTGCCTGGAGTCGGACTCTCGAAGATGGCTACACCTTC
TRBV6-5,TRBJ1-5,-,-,CASSPQGTSNQPQHF,TGTGCCAGCAGTCCCCAGGGGACTAGCAATCAGCCCCAGCATTTT
TRBV2,TRBJ2-7,-,TRBD2,CASVSGRAPREQYF,TGTGCCAGTGTTAGCGGGAGGGCCCCTCGTGAGCAGTACTTC
TRBV10-3,TRBJ1-2,-,-,CAISEDRFPPYGYTF,TGTGCCATCAGTGAGGACAGGTTCCCCCCTTATGGCTACACCTTC
TRBV19,TRBJ2-5,-,TRBD1,CASSPTGGAGKTQYF,TGTGCCAGTAGTCCGACAGGGGGCGCAGGAAAGACCCAGTACTTC
TRBV7-8,TRBJ2-7,-,-,CASSLGRGFEQYF,TGTGCCAGCAGCTTAGGTCGCGGGTTCGAGCAGTACTTC
TRBV24-1,TRBJ1-2,-,-,CATSTGIGYTF,TGTGCCACCAGTACAGGGATCGGCTACACCTTC